Each of the 23 T cell receptor beta chains below was sequenced from the same sample in a study of vaccination and CD4 T cells after COVID-19. No antigen is known for these receptors. Sequenced with the Oncomine TCR Beta short-read assay was DNA taken from cultured CD4+ T cells. TCRdb reprocessed the PCR reads via MiXCR and lists one record per CDR3 protein. The sample records about 17,000 distinct CDR3 sequences, about 45% being singletons. Time point denoted: late sampling 161 to 241 days after vaccination in a few convalescent patients. The treatment here: roughly ten-day PBMC culture with coronavirus spike peptide pools or control peptides (ViraFEST assay). The source material was CD4+ T cells from blood, cultured in vitro, sampled about 7 months after SARS-CoV-2 vaccination. The origin of the receptors is a human donor who had recovered from COVID-19.

This sequence joins TRBV6-1 and TRBJ2-1; TRBD2 aligns across 14 bases. Germline-derived CDR1 and CDR2 are MNHNS and SASEGT. CDR3 length: 16 residues. V trimming: 5 bases; J trimming: 5 bases; junction bases outside the gene matches: 5. CDR3 nucleotide sequence: TGTGCCAGCAGTAGACTAGCGGGAGGGGTGGACAATGAGCAGTTCTTC. Encoded protein: CASSRLAGGVDNEQFF.

V and J are TRBV6-5 and TRBJ2-7; D is unresolved. Germline CDR1 MNHEY, CDR2 SVGAGI. The V and J ends lost 0 bases and 6 bases respectively, with 9 bases between them. The CDR3 totals 13 residues. The CDR3, as DNA: TGTGCCAGCAGTTACTCGTGGAACGCCGAGCAGTACTTC. Amino acid sequence: CASSYSWNAEQYF.

There are a few counts of this clonotype. The chain links TRBV6-1 to TRBJ2-1; 9 nucleotides agree with TRBD1. V gave up 6 bases and J gave up 4 bases; unmatched junction bases: 4. Germline loops: CDR1 MNHNS, CDR2 SASEGT. The CDR3 has 14 amino acids. CDR3 sequence reads: CASRQQGAYNEQFF. Here the CDR3 DNA reads TGTGCCAGCAGGCAACAGGGGGCGTACAATGAGCAGTTCTTC.

The rearrangement uses TRBV15 and TRBJ2-7; D is ambiguous. The CDR3 has 14 residues. Trimming removed 3 bases at V and 3 bases at J, with 12 bases between. Germline assignment: CDR1 LNHNV and CDR2 YYDKDF (reference sequence). As DNA, the CDR3 is TGTGCCACCAGCAGTCGGGCCTCGAGCTACGAGCAGTACTTC. The encoded protein is CATSSRASSYEQYF.

In its sample, this clonotype was seen a few times. This chain joins TRBV7-2 and TRBJ2-7; D ambiguous. V was trimmed by 5 bases and J by 2 bases, leaving 10 bases between them. CDR3 size: 13 residues. Germline assignment: CDR1 SGHTA and CDR2 FQGNSA. The CDR3 reads CASSRWVAYEQYF. The CDR3 bases are TGTGCCAGCAGCCGGTGGGTGGCCTACGAGCAGTACTTC. Full variable domain (remainder filled in from reference TRBV7-2 and TRBJ2-7): GAGVSQSPSNKVTEKGKDVELRCDPISGHTALYWYRQSLGQGLEFLIYFQGNSAPDKSGLPSDRFSAERTGGSVSTLTIQRTQQEDSAVYLCASSRWVAYEQYFGPGTRLTVT.

This clonotype occurred once. The chain joins TRBV19 to TRBJ2-5; TRBD1 aligns across 8 bases. There are 16 residues in the CDR3. CDR1 and CDR2 from the germline V gene are LNHDA and SQIVND (reference sequence). Trimming removed 5 bases from V and 5 bases from J; junction bases left unmatched: 13. The CDR3 spells CASSVRRTGLRETQYF. CDR3 nucleotide sequence: TGTGCCAGTAGTGTAAGACGGACAGGGTTGAGGGAGACCCAGTACTTC. Based on the CDR3 plus reference TRBV19 and TRBJ2-5, the full variable domain is DGGITQSPKYLFRKEGQNVTLSCEQNLNHDAMYWYRQDPGQGLRLIYYSQIVNDFQKGDIAEGYSVSREKKESFPLTVTSAQKNPTAFYLCASSVRRTGLRETQYFGPGTRLLVL.

This chain joins TRBV27 and TRBJ2-3, with 11 nucleotides matching TRBD1. Trimming at V came to 5 bases and at J to 3 bases, leaving 13 bases not matched to a gene. CDR3 length: 18 amino acids. From germline, CDR1 is MNHEY and CDR2 SMNVEV (reference sequence). CDR3 residues: CASSTRGQGASGTDTQYF. In DNA, the CDR3 is TGTGCCAGCAGTACCCGAGGACAGGGGGCAAGTGGGACAGATACGCAGTATTTT.

This clonotype was detected only a few times. The CDR3 protein is CSARGRGSSDEQYF. In DNA form, the CDR3 reads TGCAGTGCTAGGGGCAGGGGGTCTTCTGACGAGCAGTACTTC. The rearrangement joins TRBV20-1 to TRBJ2-7, with TRBD1 identical over 7 bases. CDR3 length: 14 residues. Trimming at V came to 3 bases and at J to 5 bases, leaving 10 bases not matched to a gene. CDR1 is DFQATT, CDR2 SNEGSKA, per germline (reference sequence).

This clonotype was found a few times. The CDR3 loop is CASSLQTGGMLGYTF. Written as DNA, the CDR3 is TGTGCCAGCAGCTTGCAGACAGGGGGGATGCTTGGCTACACCTTC. This chain connects TRBV7-8 to TRBJ1-2; 9 bases align to TRBD1. This CDR3 comprises 15 residues. Germline values: CDR1 SGHVS, CDR2 FQNEAQ. The ends lost 3 bases at V and 7 bases at J; junction bases unmatched: 9.

CDR3 loop: CASSHPVRDLYGYTF. CDR3 DNA: TGCGCCAGCAGCCACCCGGTCCGGGACCTCTATGGCTACACCTTC. The chain couples TRBV4-1 to TRBJ1-2; D might be TRBD1 (5 bases). V was clipped by 3 bases and J by 4 bases, with 15 bases between them. CDR3 size: 15 residues. Germline CDR1 and CDR2: MGHRA and YSYEKL.

This clonotype was counted only a few times. This chain connects TRBV25-1 to TRBJ2-3; D not resolved. Trimming removed 6 bases from V and 2 bases from J, with 3 bases in between. The CDR3 totals 11 residues. CDR1 and CDR2 from the germline V gene are MGHDK and SYGVNS. CDR3 DNA sequence: TGTGCCAGCAGCTACACAGATACGCAGTATTTT. Translation gives CASSYTDTQYF.

This chain links TRBV15 with TRBJ2-7, with 11 bases lining up with TRBD1. V was clipped by 2 bases and J by 3 bases; unmatched bases: 3. CDR1 and CDR2 (germline): LNHNV, YYDKDF (reference sequence). The CDR3 has 15 residues. CDR3 nucleotide sequence: TGTGCCACCAGCAGACGGACAGGGGGCGGCTACGAGCAGTACTTC. Protein: CATSRRTGGGYEQYF. Drawing the rest from reference TRBV15 and TRBJ2-7, the complete variable domain is DAMVIQNPRYQVTQFGKPVTLSCSQTLNHNVMYWYQQKSSQAPKLLFHYYDKDFNNEADTPDNFQSRRPNTSFCFLDIRSPGLGDTAMYLCATSRRTGGGYEQYFGPGTRLTVT.

This clonotype was counted a few times. For the CDR3, the DNA is TGTGCCACCAGTGATCCCTCTGGGTCAGACCCATATGGCTACACCTTC. It codes for CATSDPSGSDPYGYTF. The V and J genes are TRBV24-1 and TRBJ1-2; D remains unclear. V was pared by 3 bases and J by 5 bases, with 18 bases between. This CDR3 comprises 16 residues. Germline V gene lookup returns CDR1 KGHDR and CDR2 SFDVKD.

CDR3 protein: CASSYSWRDTEAFF. In DNA, the CDR3 is TGTGCCAGCAGTTACTCGTGGAGGGACACTGAAGCTTTCTTT. This chain links TRBV6-5 with TRBJ1-1; no clear D gene. This CDR3 has 14 residues. Germline CDR1 reads MNHEY; CDR2 reads SVGAGI. V dropped 0 bases and J dropped 3 bases, with 8 bases sitting between them.

CDR3 bases: TGCAGTGCTAGTCTTCTAGCGGGAGTCGGCGAGCAGTACTTC. Translated: CSASLLAGVGEQYF. The chain links TRBV20-1 to TRBJ2-7; TRBD2 agrees at 10 bases. In germline, CDR1 is DFQATT, CDR2 SNEGSKA (reference sequence). The V gene end was trimmed by 3 bases and the J gene end by 6 bases; junction bases not matched to a gene: 8. CDR3 size: 14 residues.

In this sample, this clonotype turned up a few times. The V and J genes are TRBV20-1 and TRBJ2-7, with TRBD2 matching over 7 bases. Trimming at V came to 4 bases and at J to 4 bases, leaving 7 bases not matched to a gene. CDR1 is DFQATT and CDR2 is SNEGSKA in the germline V gene (reference sequence). The CDR3 contains 13 residues. The CDR3 region is CSATRREFYEQYF. Here the CDR3 DNA reads TGCAGTGCTACTCGGCGGGAGTTTTACGAGCAGTACTTC.

This clonotype was seen only a few times. V and J are TRBV29-1 and TRBJ1-5, with TRBD1 as a possible D gene (5 bases). This CDR3 comprises 16 residues. The germline V and J ends were trimmed by 2 bases and 7 bases, with 21 bases remaining between them. Per germline, CDR1 SQVTM and CDR2 ANQGSEA. Written as DNA, the CDR3 is TGCAGCGTTGAATCCCTGGGCAGGGACGCTCTGCAGCCCCAGCATTTT. Residues: CSVESLGRDALQPQHF.

The chain employs TRBV15 and TRBJ2-7, with TRBD2 identical over 9 bases. Per the germline V gene, CDR1 is LNHNV and CDR2 is YYDKDF (reference sequence). The length of the CDR3 is 15 residues. J was trimmed by 4 bases and V by 2 bases; bases with no gene match: 6. The CDR3 DNA follows: TGTGCCACCAGCAGAAGCCTAGCGGGACTTTACGAGCAGTACTTC. Amino acids: CATSRSLAGLYEQYF.

This clonotype was seen more than once but under ten times. The rearrangement joins TRBV15 to TRBJ1-2; 9 nucleotides agree with TRBD1. The V gene end was trimmed by 5 bases and the J gene end by 6 bases; junction bases not matched to a gene: 13. The CDR3 is 16 residues long. From germline, CDR1 is LNHNV and CDR2 YYDKDF (reference sequence). The CDR3 nucleotides are TGTGCCACCAGCCCCCTACCGGGACAGGGCTCGGATGGCTACACCTTC. Encoded protein: CATSPLPGQGSDGYTF.

The table lists this clonotype with a few counts. The chain couples TRBV7-8 to TRBJ2-7; D might be TRBD2 (5 bases). This CDR3 region has 14 residues. Germline lookup yields CDR1 SGHVS and CDR2 FQNEAQ. Between the trimmed V and J ends, which lost 5 bases and 2 bases, there was a span of 13 bases. CDR3 in DNA: TGTGCCAGCAGCACTAGGACTGAGACCTACGAGCAGTACTTC. Translation: CASSTRTETYEQYF. Filled out from reference TRBV7-8 and TRBJ2-7, the complete variable domain reads GAGVSQSPRYKVAKRGQDVALRCDPISGHVSLFWYQQALGQGPEFLTYFQNEAQLDKSGLPSDRFFAERPEGSVSTLKIQRTQQEDSAVYLCASSTRTETYEQYFGPGTRLTVT.

This clonotype was counted a few times. The J gene is TRBJ1-2, the V gene TRBV6-1, with D uncertain. There are 12 residues in the CDR3. CDR1 and CDR2 from the germline V gene are MNHNS and SASEGT. Trimming stripped 8 bases from V and 1 base from J, with 8 bases between. CDR3 region: CASRKGNYGYTF. CDR3 DNA: TGTGCCAGCCGGAAGGGTAACTATGGCTACACCTTC.

There are a few counts of this clonotype. V is TRBV20-1 and J is TRBJ2-1; TRBD2 agrees at 13 bases. V was clipped by 4 bases and J by 1 base; unmatched bases: 4. Germline V gives CDR1 DFQATT, CDR2 SNEGSKA (reference sequence). The CDR3 contains 16 residues. The CDR3 bases are TGCAGTGCTAACGGACTAGCGGGGGATTCCTACAATGAGCAGTTCTTC. Translation: CSANGLAGDSYNEQFF.

In its sample, this clonotype is medium-sized. This rearrangement joins TRBV20-1 to TRBJ1-6, with 7 bases fitting TRBD1. V lost 1 base and J lost 7; bases outside the gene matches: 10. Germline-derived CDR1 and CDR2 are DFQATT and SNEGSKA (reference sequence). The CDR3 runs 16 residues. For the CDR3, the DNA is TGCAGTGCTAGAGCTCGTAGAGCAGGGGGGAATTCACCCCTCCACTTT. Protein: CSARARRAGGNSPLHF.